The T cell receptor beta chain under discussion was sequenced for a study of blood T cell repertoires in COVID-19. About the study: Acute and convalescent COVID-19 samples came from the United States, Italy and Spain.

In the study's own analysis: Amplification of reference gene primers provided the estimated nucleated cell counts. The repertoire was sequenced with immunoSEQ multiplex PCR; TCRdb's copy has only in-frame clones and lacks some. V and J calls and clone size are as listed in that table; D and trimming were resolved from the DNA. The data show 52,000 or so clones, with 85% to 90% seen just once and 25% to 30% held by the top ten. Germline CDR1 is KGHSH and CDR2 is LQKENI. The CDR3 length is 13 residues. V was clipped by 6 bases and J by 8 bases, with 14 bases between them. The TCR originated in a human donor in a cohort sampled during active COVID-19. The source material was peripheral blood. This chain joins TRBV18 and TRBJ1-3, with D unclear. The DNA for the CDR3 is TGTGCCAGCTCGCTAGACTTGGGAGACACCATATATTTT. This encodes CASSLDLGDTIYF.